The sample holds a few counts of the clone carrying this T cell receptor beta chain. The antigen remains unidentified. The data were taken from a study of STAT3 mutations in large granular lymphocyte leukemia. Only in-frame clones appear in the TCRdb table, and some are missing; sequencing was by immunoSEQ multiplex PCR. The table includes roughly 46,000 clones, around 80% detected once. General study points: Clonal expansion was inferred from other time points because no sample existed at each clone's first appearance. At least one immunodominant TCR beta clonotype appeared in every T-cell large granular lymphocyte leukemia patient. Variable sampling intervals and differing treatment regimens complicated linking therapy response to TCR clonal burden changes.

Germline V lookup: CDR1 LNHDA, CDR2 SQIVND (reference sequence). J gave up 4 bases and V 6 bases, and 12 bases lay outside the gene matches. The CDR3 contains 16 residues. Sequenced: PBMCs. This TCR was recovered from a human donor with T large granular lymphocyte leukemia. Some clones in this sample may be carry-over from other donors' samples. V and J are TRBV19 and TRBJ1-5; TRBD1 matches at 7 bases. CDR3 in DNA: TGTGCCAGTAGGCGAGGGACAGCCTGGGGAAATCAGCCCCAGCATTTT. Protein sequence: CASRRGTAWGNQPQHF. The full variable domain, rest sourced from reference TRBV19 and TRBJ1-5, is DGGITQSPKYLFRKEGQNVTLSCEQNLNHDAMYWYRQDPGQGLRLIYYSQIVNDFQKGDIAEGYSVSREKKESFPLTVTSAQKNPTAFYLCASRRGTAWGNQPQHFGDGTRLSIL.